This T cell receptor beta chain was obtained from a study of cytomegalovirus exposure and HLA in healthy donors. Findings of the study overall: Earlier analysis looked at TCR beta V segments, and most were productive about 87% or about 30% of the time. Another analysis was done later, and it associated around 16,000 TCR beta sequences with HLA alleles at 0.05 false discovery rate. CMV serostatus was the only immune exposure information that was available. Analysis performed later showed TCR beta chains linked to HLA being more clonally expanded than equally common others.

Researchers ran the PCR with 60 Vbeta and 13 Jbeta primers. Repertoires were generated with immunoSEQ multiplex PCR, while TCRdb's copy carries only in-frame clones and drops some. The table lists roughly 140,000 clones, about 86% of them singletons. Trimming cost V 4 bases and J 5 bases; bases outside gene matches: 2. The germline V gene has CDR1 SGDLS and CDR2 YYNGEE. The length of the CDR3 is 12 residues. In the case of this clone: Antigen specificity is unknown.

The chain joins TRBV9 to TRBJ1-2, with 7 bases lining up with TRBD1. Sequenced: PBMCs. The sequence was collected from a man aged 35 to 55 in good health and CMV-seropositive. The CDR3 coding sequence is TGTGCCAGCAGCATGGGACAGTATGGCTACACCTTC. This gives the protein CASSMGQYGYTF.